Below are 26 T cell receptor beta chains sequenced from a single sample in a study of beta chain features in type 1 diabetes. Study outcomes and limitations: TCRB CDR3s from Type 1 diabetes patients were moderately but significantly shorter in all four CD4+ subsets.

These TCRs' antigens remain unknown. The entirety of the isolated RNA underwent reverse transcription, so expressed TCRB transcripts were sequenced. Some clones are missing from TCRdb's copy, which holds only in-frame ones; the method was immunoSEQ multiplex PCR. The data show 500,000 to 800,000 clones, roughly 12% seen once. Sequencing was carried out using naive CD4+ T cells from blood. The receptors shown here come from a man between 25 and 39 years old with type 1 diabetes.

The V call is TRBV5-6, the J call TRBJ1-5; no firm D call. The germline V gene has CDR1 SGHDT and CDR2 YYEEEE. The CDR3 spans 17 residues. Trimming shortened V by 0 bases and J by 1 base, and 14 bases separated the two germline ends. CDR3 region: CASSLAGSSYSNQPQHF. The CDR3 nucleotides are TGTGCCAGCAGCTTGGCCGGCTCCTCTTACAGCAATCAGCCCCAGCATTTT.

This clone has more than one count but fewer than ten. The gene calls are TRBV10-3 and TRBJ1-6, with D unresolved. The V gene's germline CDR1 is ENHRY and CDR2 SYGVKD. CDR3 size: 12 residues. The V end was cut by 4 bases, the J end by 15 bases, with 13 bases between. CDR3 amino acids: CAISVDGFLLHF. The CDR3 region has the DNA TGTGCCATCAGTGTAGACGGATTCCTCCTCCACTTT.

This clone was seen only a few times. V usage is TRBV7-9 and J usage is TRBJ2-7; TRBD2 matches 8 bases. The CDR3 is 14 residues long. V gave up 4 bases and J gave up 6 bases; unmatched junction bases: 8. From germline, CDR1 is SEHNR and CDR2 FQNEAQ (reference sequence). CDR3 nucleotides: TGTGCCAGCAGCTCCTGGCGGGGGGTTCTCGAGCAGTACTTC. Translation gives CASSSWRGVLEQYF.

The genes are TRBV29-1 and TRBJ2-1; D gene uncertain. The V gene's germline CDR1 is SQVTM and CDR2 ANQGSEA. The CDR3 spans 10 residues. V lost 5 bases, J lost 6 bases, and 5 bases lay in between. The CDR3 loop is CSVIANEQFF. The CDR3 nucleotides read TGCAGCGTTATTGCCAATGAGCAGTTCTTC.

This clone was seen only a few times. The chain is built from TRBV7-9 and TRBJ1-1, with 9 bases that match TRBD1. Trimming at V came to 4 bases and at J to 8 bases, leaving 8 bases not matched to a gene. The length of the CDR3 is 14 residues. Germline CDR1 SEHNR, CDR2 FQNEAQ (reference sequence). The CDR3 here is CASSSVKQGAEAFF. The CDR3, as DNA: TGTGCCAGCAGCTCGGTTAAACAGGGGGCCGAAGCTTTCTTT.

This clone has more than one count but fewer than ten. The rearrangement joins TRBV19 to TRBJ1-2, with 9 nucleotides matching TRBD1. The germline gives CDR1 LNHDA, CDR2 SQIVND (reference sequence). V lost 6 bases, J lost 6 bases, and 8 bases stayed unmatched. This CDR3 is 14 amino acids long. The CDR3 sequence is CASSHRDREDGYTF. The CDR3 DNA is TGTGCCAGTAGCCACCGGGACAGGGAGGATGGCTACACCTTC.

The table lists this clone with a few counts. The V gene is TRBV21-1, the J gene TRBJ1-2; TRBD1, as called in the table, went unchecked against the DNA. TRBV21-1 constitutes a pseudogene. The CDR3 extends over 14 amino acids. The CDR3 sequence is CASRGQAADYGYTF. The DNA of the CDR3 is TGTGCCAGCAGAGGACAGGCCGCCGACTATGGCTACACCTTC.

This clone was recorded a few times. The gene calls are TRBV4-2 and TRBJ1-1, with D perhaps matching TRBD1 (5 bases). The V gene's germline CDR1 is LGHNA and CDR2 YNFKEQ. V was trimmed by 0 bases and J by 7 bases, leaving 15 bases between them. CDR3 length equals 15 residues. DNA of the CDR3: TGTGCCAGCAGCCAAGATATAGGCAGGGTCTTTGAAGCTTTCTTT. The encoded protein is CASSQDIGRVFEAFF.

This clone was seen more than once but under ten times. The rearrangement joins TRBV14 to TRBJ1-1; no firm D call. Germline-derived CDR1 and CDR2 are SGHDN and FVKESK. Trimming left V 4 bases short and J 0 bases short, with 12 bases between. The CDR3 consists of 15 residues. The CDR3 reads CASSPARWMNTEAFF. The CDR3 region has the DNA TGTGCCAGCAGCCCCGCAAGGTGGATGAACACTGAAGCTTTCTTT.

V is TRBV11-2 and J is TRBJ2-4, with D unresolved. Germline V gives CDR1 SGHAT, CDR2 FQNNGV. The CDR3 contains 11 residues. Trimming cost V 3 bases and J 8 bases, with 5 bases left between them. The CDR3 is CASSFLDIQYF. CDR3 coding DNA: TGTGCCAGCAGCTTCTTGGACATTCAGTACTTC.

In this sample, this clone turned up a few times. The rearrangement uses TRBV6-1 and TRBJ1-5; D is perhaps TRBD1 (6 bases). Germline V lookup: CDR1 MNHNS, CDR2 SASEGT. This CDR3 has 14 residues. V lost 4 bases and J 4 bases, leaving 11 bases between the germline ends. This chain's CDR3 is CASSGRGGNQPQHF. The CDR3 DNA reads as TGTGCCAGCAGTGGCAGGGGAGGGAATCAGCCCCAGCATTTT.

This clone has just a few counts. The gene calls are TRBV7-2 and TRBJ2-7, with D perhaps TRBD1 (6 bases). CDR1 and CDR2 (germline): SGHTA, FQGNSA. Trimming left V 2 bases short and J 1 base short, with 12 bases between. This CDR3 contains 15 residues. The CDR3 nucleotides are TGTGCCAGCAGCTTATCGGGCAGGGGATCCTACGAGCAGTACTTC. Translating it yields CASSLSGRGSYEQYF.

This clone occurred a few times. Other nucleotide sequences in the sample specify the same CDR3. This chain uses TRBV9 with TRBJ2-1; TRBD1 agrees at 11 bases. The CDR3 is made up of 15 amino acids. The germline CDR1 and CDR2 sequences are SGDLS and YYNGEE. With 0 bases clipped from V and 7 bases from J, the junction kept 3 bases outside the gene matches. The chain's CDR3 is CASSVGGQGANEQFF. The CDR3 DNA is TGTGCCAGCAGCGTAGGAGGACAGGGGGCTAATGAGCAGTTCTTC.

This clone was observed a handful of times. The chain recombines TRBV27 with TRBJ2-7; the D call may be TRBD1 or TRBD2 (5 bases each). The length of the CDR3 is 14 residues. V was shortened by 3 bases and J by 2 bases, with 11 bases between the two germline ends. In germline, CDR1 is MNHEY, CDR2 SMNVEV (reference sequence). The CDR3, as DNA: TGTGCCAGCAGTTTTGGGGGATTGGCCTACGAGCAGTACTTC. It specifies CASSFGGLAYEQYF.

In its sample, this clone was seen a few times. The chain combines TRBV7-2 with TRBJ2-5, with 9 nucleotides matching TRBD1. This CDR3 comprises 15 residues. The germline V gene has CDR1 SGHTA and CDR2 FQGNSA. J gave up 5 bases and V 3 bases, and 7 bases lay outside the gene matches. The CDR3 DNA reads TGTGCCAGCAGCTTCCTCGGGACAGGGCGGGAGACCCAGTACTTC. Its translation: CASSFLGTGRETQYF.

This clone was observed a handful of times. The rearrangement links TRBV7-2 to TRBJ2-3; the D gene is possibly TRBD2 (6 bases). Germline V CDR1 and CDR2: SGHTA, FQGNSA. This CDR3 is built from 17 residues. V lost 4 bases and J lost 2, with 19 bases in between. CDR3 nucleotides: TGTGCCAGCAGCTCCTCCCCTTTGGCGGGGCTCACAGATACGCAGTATTTT. Protein sequence: CASSSSPLAGLTDTQYF.

This clone was observed a few times. The chain carries TRBV27 and TRBJ2-3; 12 bases align to TRBD2. J gave up 5 bases and V 7 bases, and 10 bases lay outside the gene matches. Germline lookup yields CDR1 MNHEY and CDR2 SMNVEV (reference sequence). There are 16 residues in the CDR3. The CDR3 reads CASTFGLAGSRDTQYF. CDR3 nucleotides: TGTGCCAGCACTTTCGGACTAGCGGGGTCGAGAGATACGCAGTATTTT.

The genes are TRBV20-1 and TRBJ2-7; 7 bases agree with TRBD2. From germline, CDR1 is DFQATT and CDR2 SNEGSKA (reference sequence). The length of the CDR3 is 8 residues. The CDR3 loop reads CGEGEQYF. The CDR3 region has the DNA TGCGGGGAGGGGGAGCAGTACTTC.

A few counts support this clone. V gene TRBV7-9 combines with J gene TRBJ2-7; 8 bases fit TRBD1. Germline V gene lookup returns CDR1 SEHNR and CDR2 FQNEAQ (reference sequence). This CDR3 is 16 amino acids long. Trimming took 3 bases from V and 3 from J; bases not matched to a gene: 10. The CDR3 is CASSLATGVVDYEQYF. CDR3 nucleotide sequence: TGTGCCAGCAGCTTGGCGACAGGGGTAGTGGACTACGAGCAGTACTTC.

Note on this clone: This CDR3 is also generated by other DNA sequences in the sample. V is TRBV28 and J is TRBJ1-2; weak D call: TRBD1 (5 bases). This CDR3 is built from 12 residues. The V end lost 6 bases, the J end lost 2 bases, and 7 bases lay between the germline ends. The V gene's germline CDR1 is MDHEN and CDR2 SYDVKM. CDR3 residues: CASSSGNYGYTF. The CDR3 nucleotides read TGTGCCAGCAGCTCAGGGAACTATGGCTACACCTTC.

This clone was counted a few times. The chain couples TRBV7-2 to TRBJ2-1; no firm D call. The germline gives CDR1 SGHTA, CDR2 FQGNSA. V dropped 0 bases and J dropped 6 bases, with 12 bases sitting between them. The CDR3 length is 15 residues. CDR3: CASSLAPSSGNEQFF. The CDR3 DNA reads as TGTGCCAGCAGCTTAGCGCCCTCTTCGGGCAATGAGCAGTTCTTC.

A few counts support this clone. V usage is TRBV5-4 and J usage is TRBJ2-5; no definite D call. Germline V lookup: CDR1 SGHNT, CDR2 YYREEE (reference sequence). The CDR3 is 14 amino acids. Trimming took off 0 bases at V and 7 bases at J, with 13 bases between the two ends. The CDR3 bases are TGTGCCAGCAGCTTGGGGCTTAATTGGGTGACCCAGTACTTC. Residues: CASSLGLNWVTQYF.

The V and J genes are TRBV6-4 and TRBJ2-1, with 11 bases lining up with TRBD1. From germline, CDR1 is MRHNA and CDR2 SNTAGT. Trimming took 5 bases from V and 0 from J; bases not matched to a gene: 6. The CDR3 is 17 residues long. CDR3 sequence (DNA): TGTGCCAGCAGTCCGGGGACAGGGGGAAGCTCCTACAATGAGCAGTTCTTC. Translating gives CASSPGTGGSSYNEQFF.

The chain couples TRBV19 to TRBJ2-2; TRBD1 matches 8 bases. From germline, CDR1 is LNHDA and CDR2 SQIVND (reference sequence). V gave up 4 bases and J gave up 4 bases; unmatched junction bases: 5. CDR3 size: 15 residues. The CDR3, as DNA: TGTGCCAGTAGTACGGACAGGGCCCTCACCGGGGAGCTGTTTTTT. It specifies CASSTDRALTGELFF.

This clone was counted only a few times. The chain carries TRBV7-2 and TRBJ2-5; the D gene is possibly TRBD1 (5 bases). The germline gives CDR1 SGHTA, CDR2 FQGNSA. The CDR3 runs 12 residues. V dropped 4 bases and J dropped 7 bases, with 10 bases sitting between them. DNA of the CDR3: TGTGCCAGCAGCTCATCCCAGGGGACCCAGTACTTC. Amino acid sequence: CASSSSQGTQYF.

This clone was detected a few times. V gene TRBV5-1 combines with J gene TRBJ1-1; D gene uncertain. The germline CDR1 and CDR2 sequences are SGHRS and YFSETQ. This CDR3 is 12 amino acids long. V lost 2 bases to trimming and J lost 8 bases, with 10 bases between them. CDR3 sequence reads: CASSFLGQEAFF. As DNA, the CDR3 is TGCGCCAGCAGCTTTCTAGGGCAGGAAGCTTTCTTT. Based on the CDR3 plus reference TRBV5-1 and TRBJ1-1, the full variable domain is KAGVTQTPRYLIKTRGQQVTLSCSPISGHRSVSWYQQTPGQGLQFLFEYFSETQRNKGNFPGRFSGRQFSNSRSEMNVSTLELGDSALYLCASSFLGQEAFFGQGTRLTVV.